One sample yielded the 9 T cell receptor beta chains listed below, sequenced in a study of T cells after yellow fever vaccination. TCRdb independently ran MiXCR on the 5' RACE reads; one entry per CDR3 protein. The sample holds 95,000 to 150,000 distinct CDR3 sequences, 8% to 10% seen once. This material consisted of CD8+ T cells sorted from PBMCs, taken on the day of the yellow fever booster vaccination. These receptor sequences come from a man aged 18 to 29 who received the YFV17D yellow fever vaccine.

This clonotype was detected a few times. The gene calls are TRBV5-6 and TRBJ2-3; 8 bases are shared with TRBD1. CDR1 and CDR2 (germline): SGHDT, YYEEEE. The CDR3 has 15 amino acids. J lost 4 bases, V lost 0 bases, and 4 bases had no gene match. The CDR3 loop reads CASSLGTGPADTQYF. As DNA, the CDR3 is TGTGCCAGCAGCTTGGGGACAGGGCCCGCAGATACGCAGTATTTT.

This clonotype was seen many times. This sequence joins TRBV7-2 and TRBJ1-2; D possibly corresponds to TRBD1 (5 bases). Per germline, CDR1 SGHTA and CDR2 FQGNSA. The CDR3 is 16 residues long. With 5 bases removed from V and 0 bases from J, the gap between germline ends came to 16 bases. The CDR3 here is CASSPPWGSTNYGYTF. The CDR3 DNA is TGTGCCAGCAGCCCCCCTTGGGGCTCGACTAACTATGGCTACACCTTC.

The V and J genes are TRBV6-2 or TRBV6-3 and TRBJ2-7; no clear D gene. V lost 0 bases and J lost 0, with 9 bases in between. CDR1 is MNHEY and CDR2 is SVGEGT in the germline V gene. CDR3 length equals 15 residues. The CDR3 DNA sequence: TGTGCCAGCAGTTACTCAAGGACGGCCTCCTACGAGCAGTACGTC. Its translation: CASSYSRTASYEQYV.

Only a few counts were recorded for this clonotype. V gene TRBV27 combines with J gene TRBJ2-3; D is unresolved. The germline gives CDR1 MNHEY, CDR2 SMNVEV (reference sequence). The CDR3 sequence is 15 residues long. V lost 4 bases and J 2 bases, leaving 13 bases between the germline ends. CDR3 loop: CASSYTPGTTDTQYF. CDR3 DNA: TGTGCCAGCAGTTACACGCCAGGAACCACAGATACGCAGTATTTT.

This clonotype appeared many times. V usage is TRBV6-4 and J usage is TRBJ2-2, with D uncertain. CDR1 and CDR2 from the germline V gene are MRHNA and SNTAGT. Trimming removed 0 bases at V and 4 bases at J, with 3 bases between. The CDR3 length is 13 residues. CDR3 sequence reads: CASSDSSTGELFF. Here the CDR3 DNA reads TGTGCCAGCAGTGACTCTAGCACCGGGGAGCTGTTTTTT.

In this sample, this clonotype turned up a few times. V and J are TRBV7-9 and TRBJ2-1, with 12 bases aligning to TRBD2. The CDR3 consists of 14 residues. Germline V gene data show CDR1 as SEHNR and CDR2 as FQNEAQ (reference sequence). The ends lost 7 bases at V and 6 bases at J; junction bases unmatched: 4. The CDR3 sequence is CASTGLAGLNEQFF. The DNA of the CDR3 is TGTGCCAGCACCGGACTAGCGGGGCTCAATGAGCAGTTCTTC.

The V gene is TRBV15, the J gene TRBJ1-1; D remains unclear. Trimming took 4 bases from V and 1 from J, leaving 10 bases between them. The CDR3 is 14 residues long. CDR1 and CDR2 from the germline V gene are LNHNV and YYDKDF (reference sequence). The CDR3 nucleotides read TGTGCCACCAGCAAGAGATTGGAGAACACTGAAGCTTTCTTT. This translates into CATSKRLENTEAFF.

The chain couples TRBV7-9 to TRBJ2-1; D is undetermined. CDR3 length: 15 amino acids. Germline CDR1 SEHNR, CDR2 FQNEAQ (reference sequence). Trimming took off 1 base at V and 7 bases at J, with 14 bases between the two ends. In DNA form, the CDR3 reads TGTGCCAGCAGCTTAGACCAGAAACCGCAAAATGAGCAGTTCTTC. Translation: CASSLDQKPQNEQFF.

This clonotype appeared many times. The rearrangement links TRBV6-2 or TRBV6-3 to TRBJ2-2, with 7 positions matching TRBD2. The CDR3 is 15 amino acids. CDR1 is MNHEY, CDR2 SVGEGT, per germline. The junction had 6 bases not matched to a gene; V was cut back by 5 bases and J by 3 bases. DNA for the CDR3: TGTGCCAGCAGTCCTGGGACTACCGACACCGGGGAGCTGTTTTTT. It translates to CASSPGTTDTGELFF.